This T cell receptor (beta chain) comes out of a study of OX40 agonist ivuxolimab in advanced cancers. Study at large: Ivuxolimab, an antibody that agonizes OX40 (CD134), was administered to the patients. Among those treated, three patients had partial responses, one with hepatocellular carcinoma and two with cutaneous melanoma. Study-wide results and caveats: It was not determined which antigens were specifically recognized by the peripheral T cells that had undergone clonal expansion. Among the lowest peripheral clonal expansion occurred in 0.1-3.0 mg/kg partial responders.

The method was immunoSEQ multiplex PCR; TCRdb's version includes in-frame clones alone and lacks a portion of them. The sample shows about 82,000 clones, more than 85% of them seen only once. Between the trimmed V and J ends, which lost 0 bases and 9 bases, there was a span of 16 bases. The length of the CDR3 is 15 residues. Germline-derived CDR1 and CDR2 are SGDLS and YYNGEE. Details on this clone: Its target is unknown.

The sample here was CD4+ or CD8+ T cells sorted from blood, taken in a trial of the OX40 agonist ivuxolimab. This sequence originates from an adult with an advanced solid tumor such as melanoma, head and neck, liver or kidney cancer. The rearrangement joins TRBV9 to TRBJ2-1; either TRBD1 or TRBD2 may supply D (6 bases each). The CDR3 bases are TGTGCCAGCAGCGTAGAGGCGGGACAAAGGGGTGAGCAGTTCTTC. This gives the protein CASSVEAGQRGEQFF. Filled out from reference TRBV9 and TRBJ2-1, the complete variable domain reads DSGVTQTPKHLITATGQRVTLRCSPRSGDLSVYWYQQSLDQGLQFLIQYYNGEERAKGNILERFSAQQFPDLHSELNLSSLELGDSALYFCASSVEAGQRGEQFFGPGTRLTVL.